One sample yielded the 16 T cell receptor beta chains listed below, sequenced in a study of T cell responses to AZD1222 COVID-19 vaccine. Clones were read by immunoSEQ multiplex PCR, and TCRdb kept only the in-frame ones, dropping some. The sample consists of approximately 67,000 clones, 83% of them appearing once. Sequences were derived from peripheral blood, sampled 28 days after the second AZD1222 dose. These receptors were collected from an adult who received the AZD1222 COVID-19 vaccine.

This clone was detected only once. This sequence joins TRBV27 and TRBJ1-5; 10 positions agree with TRBD1. Trimming cost V 4 bases and J 4 bases; bases outside gene matches: 10. This CDR3 spans 17 amino acids. In germline, CDR1 is MNHEY, CDR2 SMNVEV (reference sequence). The CDR3 sequence: CASSSGQGIWANQPQHF. The CDR3 region has the DNA TGTGCCAGCAGTTCGGGACAGGGGATCTGGGCTAATCAGCCCCAGCATTTT.

This clone was seen once. This sequence joins TRBV11-2 and TRBJ2-3; TRBD2 agrees at 8 bases. Germline CDR1 and CDR2: SGHAT and FQNNGV. The CDR3 is 17 amino acids. Trimming removed 1 base from V and 4 bases from J; junction bases left unmatched: 10. The CDR3 spells CASSLGSGGLFSDTQYF. The CDR3 region has the DNA TGTGCCAGCAGCTTAGGGAGCGGGGGACTTTTTTCAGATACGCAGTATTTT.

The rearrangement links TRBV5-6 to TRBJ1-4; 9 nucleotides agree with TRBD1. This CDR3 contains 14 residues. V trimming: 4 bases; J trimming: 8 bases; junction bases outside the gene matches: 6. Germline CDR1 reads SGHDT; CDR2 reads YYEEEE. The CDR3 sequence: CASSVGTGREKLFF. The CDR3 DNA reads TGTGCCAGCAGCGTTGGGACAGGGAGAGAAAAACTGTTTTTT.

Only a few counts were recorded for this clone. The V and J genes are TRBV6-2 or TRBV6-3 and TRBJ1-2, with 8 bases aligning to TRBD1. In germline, CDR1 is MNHEY, CDR2 SVGEGT. The J segment lost 14 bases and the V segment lost 5 bases, leaving 7 bases of the junction unmatched. CDR3 length equals 11 residues. CDR3 bases: TGTGCCAGCAGTGCCGAGGGACAGGCAACCTTC. Its protein product is CASSAEGQATF.

The gene calls are TRBV24-1 and TRBJ2-5; 8 bases align to TRBD1. The germline gives CDR1 KGHDR, CDR2 SFDVKD. This CDR3 spans 14 amino acids. V dropped 4 bases and J dropped 4; count of bases not matched to a gene: 4. The DNA for the CDR3 is TGTGCCACCAGTGACAGGACAGGGCTAGAGACCCAGTACTTC. This sequence encodes CATSDRTGLETQYF.

As to this clone: The sample contains more than one DNA sequence encoding this CDR3. The J gene is TRBJ1-2, the V gene TRBV12-3 or TRBV12-4; D is unresolved. V was clipped by 3 bases and J by 0 bases, with 5 bases between them. This CDR3 has 13 amino acids. The CDR3 DNA reads as TGTGCCAGCAGTTTTGATTCTAACTATGGCTACACCTTC. Protein sequence: CASSFDSNYGYTF.

The genes are TRBV11-2 and TRBJ1-3, with D unresolved. The germline V and J ends were trimmed by 6 bases and 4 bases, with 13 bases remaining between them. Germline V gene sequence: CDR1 SGHAT, CDR2 FQNNGV. The CDR3 loop spans 14 amino acids. CDR3 amino acids: CASRAGPRGNTIYF. As DNA, the CDR3 is TGTGCCAGCAGAGCTGGACCCCGCGGAAACACCATATATTTT.

V usage is TRBV3-1 (or the pseudogene TRBV3-2) and J usage is TRBJ1-5; 8 positions match TRBD1. Germline V gene lookup returns CDR1 LGHDT and CDR2 YNNKEL (reference sequence). CDR3 length: 17 residues. With V trimmed by 4 bases and J by 5 bases, 13 bases remained unmatched. The CDR3 coding sequence is TGTGCCAGCAGCCCGGACAGGGCTAGCGAGTACGATCAGCCCCAGCATTTT. This encodes CASSPDRASEYDQPQHF.

The chain links TRBV9 to TRBJ1-5; D uncertain. The germline V gene encodes CDR1 SGDLS and CDR2 YYNGEE. Between the trimmed V and J ends, which lost 1 base and 0 bases, there was a span of 8 bases. CDR3 length: 15 residues. The CDR3 is CASSVTPYSNQPQHF. CDR3 sequence (DNA): TGTGCCAGCAGCGTAACTCCGTATAGCAATCAGCCCCAGCATTTT.

J is TRBJ1-2 and V is TRBV11-2; the D is unclear. Looked up from germline, CDR1 is SGHAT and CDR2 is FQNNGV. The CDR3 runs to 15 residues. The germline V and J ends were trimmed by 0 bases and 5 bases, with 13 bases remaining between them. As DNA, the CDR3 is TGTGCCAGCAGCTTAGATCTCTCCGCGTTGTATGGCTACACCTTC. It codes for CASSLDLSALYGYTF.

The chain carries TRBV9 and TRBJ2-7, with 8 nucleotides matching TRBD1. V dropped 2 bases and J dropped 2; count of bases not matched to a gene: 3. The CDR3 sequence is 14 residues long. Germline CDR1 SGDLS, CDR2 YYNGEE. CDR3 DNA sequence: TGTGCCAGCAGCGTCGGACAGGGACCCTACGAGCAGTACTTC. This sequence encodes CASSVGQGPYEQYF. Supplemented by reference TRBV9 and TRBJ2-7, the full variable domain reads DSGVTQTPKHLITATGQRVTLRCSPRSGDLSVYWYQQSLDQGLQFLIQYYNGEERAKGNILERFSAQQFPDLHSELNLSSLELGDSALYFCASSVGQGPYEQYFGPGTRLTVT.

This chain joins TRBV12-3 or TRBV12-4 and TRBJ1-1, with D possibly being TRBD1 (6 bases). The CDR3 loop spans 13 amino acids. Trimming stripped 6 bases from V and 3 bases from J, with 11 bases between. CDR3 in amino acids: CASSLYRDTEAFF. In DNA form, the CDR3 reads TGTGCCAGCAGCCTGTACAGGGACACTGAAGCTTTCTTT.

This chain uses TRBV30 with TRBJ1-2; the match to TRBD1 covers 7 bases. Germline V gives CDR1 GTSNPN, CDR2 SVGIG (reference sequence). The CDR3 is made up of 14 amino acids. V lost 3 bases and J lost 5; bases outside the gene matches: 9. The CDR3, as DNA: TGTGCCTGGAGCGGTGACAGGGTGGAGTATGGCTACACCTTC. It translates to CAWSGDRVEYGYTF. Using reference TRBV30 and TRBJ1-2 for the parts outside the CDR3, the full variable domain is SQTIHQWPATLVQPVGSPLSLECTVEGTSNPNLYWYRQAAGRGLQLLFYSVGIGQISSEVPQNLSASRPQDRQFILSSKKLLLSDSGFYLCAWSGDRVEYGYTFGSGTRLTVV.

This clone was counted only a few times. V is TRBV6-4 and J is TRBJ2-3; 8 bases map to TRBD2. The CDR3 is 14 amino acids. CDR1 and CDR2 from the germline V gene are MRHNA and SNTAGT. The V and J ends lost 6 bases and 2 bases, in that order; junction bases with no gene match: 4. CDR3 in amino acids: CASSRGLDTDTQYF. DNA of the CDR3: TGTGCCAGCAGCCGGGGACTAGACACAGATACGCAGTATTTT.

The chain recombines TRBV9 with TRBJ2-5; TRBD2 agrees at 10 bases. V lost 0 bases, J lost 5 bases, and 4 bases stayed unmatched. The CDR3 runs 15 residues. Germline V gives CDR1 SGDLS, CDR2 YYNGEE. This chain's CDR3 is CASSVGAGGPETQYF. The CDR3 nucleotides read TGTGCCAGCAGCGTAGGAGCGGGGGGGCCGGAGACCCAGTACTTC.

The chain has TRBV7-9 and TRBJ1-2, with 7 bases that match TRBD1. CDR1 SEHNR and CDR2 FQNEAQ come from the germline V gene (reference sequence). The CDR3 is 15 residues long. J lost 1 base, V lost 1 base, and 3 bases had no gene match. The CDR3, as DNA: TGTGCCAGCAGCTTAGAACAGGGGCTTAACTATGGCTACACCTTC. Encoded protein: CASSLEQGLNYGYTF.